Described below is a single T cell receptor (beta chain) sequence and its context. Germline CDR1 and CDR2: LNHDA and SQIVND (reference sequence). Trimming took 5 bases from V and 0 from J, leaving 7 bases between them. This CDR3 is 13 amino acids long. In the original analysis: Reference gene primer amplification gave nucleated cell count estimates. Clones were sequenced by immunoSEQ multiplex PCR, and TCRdb holds only the in-frame ones, with some missing. V and J calls and clone size are those listed in that table; D and trimming were worked out from the DNA. Of 93,000 or so clones in the sample, 70% to 90% were seen once. The data stem from a study of blood T cell repertoires in COVID-19. Study context: Samples came from the United States, Italy and Spain, spanning acute and convalescent COVID-19. Nucleic acid was either cDNA or gDNA, and it came from T cells, B-cell-depleted T cells, or PBMCs.

This sequence originates from a man aged 50 to 59 in a cohort sampled during active COVID-19. The genes are TRBV19 and TRBJ1-1, with TRBD1 as a possible D gene (6 bases). Specimen: peripheral blood. The CDR3 DNA sequence: TGTGCCAGTAGTGGACAGCTGAACACTGAAGCTTTCTTT. Protein product: CASSGQLNTEAFF.